Following are 32 T cell receptor beta chains from one sample sequenced in a study of blood T cells in healthy people across ages. A J-beta primer mix and a sample-barcoded 5' primer were used in a second PCR of roughly 6 to 11 cycles. MiXCR was run by TCRdb on the 5' RACE reads, yielding one entry per CDR3 protein. The table lists 700,000 to 900,000 distinct CDR3 sequences, 40% to 65% of them singletons. The source material was blood. These receptors all come from an elderly man in good health.

In DNA form, the CDR3 reads TGTGCCAGCATGAGCAGTAGCACAGATACGCAGTATTTT. As protein: CASMSSSTDTQYF. The rearrangement links TRBV2 to TRBJ2-3; D gene unclear. V was clipped by 7 bases and J by 0 bases, with 8 bases between them. CDR1 SNHLY and CDR2 FYNNEI come from the germline V gene. The CDR3 loop spans 13 amino acids.

This clonotype turned up a few times. The chain uses TRBV20-1 and TRBJ2-6, with 7 bases fitting TRBD2. The CDR3 has 16 amino acids. The germline V gene encodes CDR1 DFQATT and CDR2 SNEGSKA (reference sequence). J gave up 2 bases and V 3 bases, and 7 bases lay outside the gene matches. The CDR3 is CSASGAGVPGANVLTF. The CDR3 DNA is TGCAGTGCTAGTGGGGCGGGAGTACCTGGGGCCAACGTCCTGACTTTC.

This rearrangement joins TRBV27 to TRBJ1-5; D is ambiguous. Germline loops: CDR1 MNHEY, CDR2 SMNVEV (reference sequence). V was clipped by 5 bases and J by 1 base, with 6 bases between them. This CDR3 spans 13 amino acids. This chain's CDR3 is CASSRISNQPQHF. The CDR3 DNA follows: TGTGCCAGCAGTCGCATAAGCAATCAGCCCCAGCATTTT.

Here the CDR3 reads CASRLAGTGEKLFF. DNA for the CDR3: TGTGCCAGCAGGCTGGCGGGGACGGGTGAAAAACTGTTTTTT. The chain uses TRBV7-9 and TRBJ1-4, with D possibly TRBD1 on 5 matching bases. Trimming removed 6 bases at V and 7 bases at J, with 15 bases between. This CDR3 is 14 amino acids long. From germline, CDR1 is SEHNR and CDR2 FQNEAQ (reference sequence).

This sequence joins TRBV20-1 and TRBJ1-1; tentative D call: TRBD1 (6 bases). Per germline, CDR1 DFQATT and CDR2 SNEGSKA (reference sequence). With 2 bases removed from V and 3 bases from J, the gap between germline ends came to 13 bases. The CDR3 covers 14 residues. CDR3 coding DNA: TGCAGTGCTAGAAAGGGACAACGGGACACTGAAGCTTTCTTT. Translation: CSARKGQRDTEAFF.

As concerns this clonotype: Possible read error: a much larger clone is one base away. V and J are TRBV12-3 or TRBV12-4 and TRBJ2-1; 7 bases are shared with TRBD2. The CDR3 has 13 residues. This CDR3 reads CAGREAGTYEQFF. CDR3 coding DNA: TGTGCCGGCAGGGAAGCGGGGACGTATGAGCAGTTCTTC.

The chain is built from TRBV6-2 or TRBV6-3 and TRBJ2-7, with D unclear. Trimming removed 6 bases at V and 6 bases at J, with 12 bases between. Germline assignment: CDR1 MNHEY and CDR2 SVGEGT. This CDR3 is built from 12 residues. The CDR3 protein is CASSSSRTEQYF. As DNA, the CDR3 is TGTGCCAGCAGCAGCTCGAGGACCGAGCAGTACTTC.

The V gene is TRBV7-2, the J gene TRBJ2-4, with unresolved D. The germline CDR1 and CDR2 sequences are SGHTA and FQGNSA. The CDR3 has 15 residues. V was trimmed by 2 bases and J by 5 bases, leaving 13 bases between them. The chain's CDR3 is CASSLLTPGQNIQYF. CDR3 sequence (DNA): TGTGCCAGCAGCTTACTCACCCCTGGCCAAAACATTCAGTACTTC.

The V gene is TRBV20-1, the J gene TRBJ2-1; the match to TRBD1 covers 12 bases. Germline values: CDR1 DFQATT, CDR2 SNEGSKA (reference sequence). Unmatched junction bases numbered 8, after V lost 5 bases and J lost 6 bases. The CDR3 extends over 15 amino acids. CDR3 protein: CSAGGQGARRNEQFF. The CDR3 coding sequence is TGCAGTGCTGGGGGACAGGGGGCAAGACGCAATGAGCAGTTCTTC.

The rearrangement joins TRBV5-1 to TRBJ2-1; the D call may be TRBD1 or TRBD2 (5 bases each). V was trimmed by 4 bases and J by 7 bases, leaving 15 bases between them. Germline assignment: CDR1 SGHRS and CDR2 YFSETQ. This CDR3 has 14 residues. CDR3 DNA: TGCGCCAGCAGCCCGGACCCTGGGGGAAATGAGCAGTTCTTC. Residues: CASSPDPGGNEQFF. Filled out from reference TRBV5-1 and TRBJ2-1, the complete variable domain reads KAGVTQTPRYLIKTRGQQVTLSCSPISGHRSVSWYQQTPGQGLQFLFEYFSETQRNKGNFPGRFSGRQFSNSRSEMNVSTLELGDSALYLCASSPDPGGNEQFFGPGTRLTVL.

CDR3 sequence: CASRDGLVLNEQFF. Written as DNA, the CDR3 is TGTGCCTCCCGGGACGGACTAGTACTCAATGAGCAGTTCTTC. This chain links TRBV10-3 with TRBJ2-1; 7 bases are shared with TRBD2. V gave up 11 bases and J gave up 6 bases; unmatched junction bases: 13. CDR3 length: 14 residues. Looked up from germline, CDR1 is ENHRY and CDR2 is SYGVKD.

This clonotype was seen more than once but under ten times. The chain has TRBV7-2 and TRBJ2-5, with D unresolved. V lost 5 bases and J lost 4, with 11 bases in between. CDR3 length equals 13 residues. Germline CDR1 is SGHTA and CDR2 is FQGNSA. Here the CDR3 DNA reads TGTGCCAGCAGCGCATCTAGAGGAGAGACCCAGTACTTC. This gives the protein CASSASRGETQYF. Full variable domain (missing parts from reference TRBV7-2 and TRBJ2-5): GAGVSQSPSNKVTEKGKDVELRCDPISGHTALYWYRQSLGQGLEFLIYFQGNSAPDKSGLPSDRFSAERTGGSVSTLTIQRTQQEDSAVYLCASSASRGETQYFGPGTRLLVL.

The DNA of the CDR3 is TGCGCCAGCAGCGCTACTAGCGGAGTGGGCTCGGGTGAGCAGTTCTTC. Protein sequence: CASSATSGVGSGEQFF. The chain uses TRBV5-1 and TRBJ2-1, with 8 bases that match TRBD2. CDR3 length equals 16 residues. V shed 4 bases, J shed 9 bases, and the junction held 15 bases outside the gene matches. The germline CDR1 and CDR2 sequences are SGHRS and YFSETQ. Full variable domain (remainder filled in from reference TRBV5-1 and TRBJ2-1): KAGVTQTPRYLIKTRGQQVTLSCSPISGHRSVSWYQQTPGQGLQFLFEYFSETQRNKGNFPGRFSGRQFSNSRSEMNVSTLELGDSALYLCASSATSGVGSGEQFFGPGTRLTVL.

This clonotype showed up just once. This sequence joins TRBV2 and TRBJ1-2, with 10 bases fitting TRBD1. The V gene end was trimmed by 7 bases and the J gene end by 6 bases; junction bases not matched to a gene: 8. The germline V gene encodes CDR1 SNHLY and CDR2 FYNNEI. The CDR3 runs to 14 residues. The DNA of the CDR3 is TGTGCCAGCAACAGACAGGGGGCTTCTGATGGCTACACCTTC. As protein: CASNRQGASDGYTF.

This chain uses TRBV29-1 with TRBJ1-1, with D unclear. The V and J ends lost 4 bases and 7 bases respectively, with 16 bases between them. The CDR3 is 13 residues long. CDR1 and CDR2 (germline): SQVTM, ANQGSEA. In DNA form, the CDR3 reads TGCAGCGTTGTGGGTTTGTATTTAGATGAAGCTTTCTTT. It codes for CSVVGLYLDEAFF. The full variable domain, its missing parts supplied by reference TRBV29-1 and TRBJ1-1, is SAVISQKPSRDICQRGTSLTIQCQVDSQVTMMFWYRQQPGQSLTLIATANQGSEATYESGFVIDKFPISRPNLTFSTLTVSNMSPEDSSIYLCSVVGLYLDEAFFGQGTRLTVV.

The V call is TRBV6-1, the J call TRBJ1-1, with TRBD1 matching 8 bases. Germline V gene lookup returns CDR1 MNHNS and CDR2 SASEGT. Unmatched junction bases numbered 6, after V lost 0 bases and J lost 3 bases. The CDR3 has 16 residues. The CDR3 DNA reads TGTGCCAGCAGTGAAGCTAGGACAGGGAAGGACACTGAAGCTTTCTTT. It yields the protein CASSEARTGKDTEAFF.

The J gene is TRBJ2-5, the V gene TRBV7-2, with TRBD1 identical over 10 bases. The DNA end lines up better with TRBJ2-7; the J call may be wrong. This CDR3 is 15 amino acids long. Germline CDR1 reads SGHTA; CDR2 reads FQGNSA. CDR3 sequence: CASSPDGTGVHEQYF. The DNA for the CDR3 is TGTGCCAGCAGCCCAGACGGGACAGGGGTGCACGAGCAGTACTTC.

This chain uses TRBV14 with TRBJ2-7; D might be TRBD2 (6 bases). This CDR3 is 15 amino acids long. Germline V gene sequence: CDR1 SGHDN, CDR2 FVKESK. Trimming removed 4 bases at V and 3 bases at J, with 16 bases between. DNA of the CDR3: TGTGCCAGCAGCCCCCACCGCGGGGAATTCTACGAGCAGTACTTC. As protein: CASSPHRGEFYEQYF.

In this sample, this clonotype turned up a few times. The V and J genes are TRBV5-1 and TRBJ1-4, with TRBD1 identical over 7 bases. This CDR3 comprises 15 residues. Germline assignment: CDR1 SGHRS and CDR2 YFSETQ. V dropped 3 bases and J dropped 8; count of bases not matched to a gene: 10. CDR3 residues: CASSSGTVMREKLFF. DNA of the CDR3: TGCGCCAGCAGCTCCGGGACAGTGATGAGGGAAAAACTGTTTTTT.

This clonotype has at least ten counts. J is TRBJ2-1 and V is TRBV29-1; D unresolved. Germline V lookup: CDR1 SQVTM, CDR2 ANQGSEA. The CDR3 consists of 12 residues. Trimming removed 6 bases at V and 10 bases at J, with 16 bases between. The CDR3 coding sequence is TGCAGCGTAACAAAAGGGTTCGGGGAGCAGTTCTTC. This codes for CSVTKGFGEQFF.

The CDR3 loop reads CASKKREVLSGANVLTF. The CDR3 coding sequence is TGTGCCAGCAAGAAGCGGGAGGTCCTCTCTGGGGCCAACGTCCTGACTTTC. The V call is TRBV27, the J call TRBJ2-6; 9 bases line up with TRBD2. With V trimmed by 7 bases and J by 0 bases, 7 bases remained unmatched. Germline lookup yields CDR1 MNHEY and CDR2 SMNVEV (reference sequence). CDR3 length: 17 residues.

This clonotype was seen only a few times. The rearrangement joins TRBV24-1 to TRBJ2-7; 12 nucleotides line up with TRBD2. CDR1 and CDR2 (germline): KGHDR, SFDVKD. V shed 4 bases and J 5 bases; nucleotides not matched to a gene: 2. The CDR3 runs 14 residues. The CDR3 here is CATSDRLAGDEQYF. As DNA, the CDR3 is TGTGCCACCAGTGACCGACTAGCGGGAGACGAGCAGTACTTC.

A few counts support this clonotype. This chain links TRBV6-6 with TRBJ2-7, with a possible D match to TRBD1 (5 bases). V lost 2 bases and J 4 bases, leaving 12 bases between the germline ends. Germline V lookup: CDR1 MNHNY, CDR2 SVGAGI (reference sequence). The CDR3 length is 14 residues. CDR3 sequence reads: CASSYGLGAYEQYF. Written as DNA, the CDR3 is TGTGCCAGCAGTTACGGGCTAGGGGCGTACGAGCAGTACTTC.

This clonotype was detected a few times. The V call is TRBV10-3, the J call TRBJ2-7; unclear D gene. The DNA end is more similar to TRBJ2-5, so the J call may be wrong. CDR1 is ENHRY, CDR2 SYGVKD, per germline. The CDR3 totals 12 residues. The CDR3 sequence is CAISVGQETQYF. The DNA of the CDR3 is TGTGCCATCAGTGTCGGGCAAGAGACCCAGTACTTC.

V usage is TRBV29-1 and J usage is TRBJ2-1; 12 bases match TRBD2. The J call may be wrong; the DNA end is better matched by TRBJ2-7. Germline V lookup: CDR1 SQVTM, CDR2 ANQGSEA. This CDR3 has 16 residues. CDR3 sequence (DNA): TGCAGCGTTGAAGGACTAGCGGGAGTATCCTACAATGAGCAGTACTTC. This translates into CSVEGLAGVSYNEQYF.

The rearrangement uses TRBV27 and TRBJ2-1; 8 nucleotides match TRBD2. CDR1 is MNHEY and CDR2 is SMNVEV in the germline V gene (reference sequence). The CDR3 is 16 residues long. The trim removed 3 bases at V and 4 bases at J, leaving 8 bases unmatched. This CDR3 is CASSLLAGDRYNEQFF. The CDR3 bases are TGTGCCAGCAGTTTGCTAGCGGGTGATAGGTACAATGAGCAGTTCTTC.

V is TRBV12-3 or TRBV12-4 and J is TRBJ2-3; D possibly uses TRBD1 or TRBD2 (5 bases each). V gave up 10 bases and J gave up 14 bases, with 31 bases separating them. CDR3 length: 15 residues. The CDR3 region is CATRGTETEHRYAYF. The CDR3 nucleotides are TGTGCCACCCGAGGGACCGAGACAGAGCACAGATACGCGTATTTT.

The chain employs TRBV4-1 and TRBJ2-2; 9 bases are a match to TRBD2. The V gene end was trimmed by 2 bases and the J gene end by 1 base; junction bases not matched to a gene: 2. Germline-derived CDR1 and CDR2 are MGHRA and YSYEKL. CDR3 length: 16 amino acids. CDR3 nucleotide sequence: TGCGCCAGCAGCCAAAGAGCGGGAGGGAACACCGGGGAGCTGTTTTTT. This encodes CASSQRAGGNTGELFF.

J is TRBJ2-7 and V is TRBV29-1, with D unclear. Germline assignment: CDR1 SQVTM and CDR2 ANQGSEA. This CDR3 is 13 amino acids long. The germline V and J ends were trimmed by 5 bases and 0 bases, with 11 bases remaining between them. CDR3 sequence (DNA): TGCAGCGTTCAGCGACCTAGCTCCTACGAGCAGTACTTC. Its protein product is CSVQRPSSYEQYF.

The V gene is TRBV20-1, the J gene TRBJ2-1, with D hard to call. The CDR3 is 10 amino acids. Germline V gene data show CDR1 as DFQATT and CDR2 as SNEGSKA (reference sequence). V was pared by 3 bases and J by 8 bases, with 5 bases between. The chain's CDR3 is CSASGHEQFF. The CDR3 nucleotides are TGCAGTGCTAGTGGCCATGAGCAGTTCTTC.

This rearrangement joins TRBV20-1 to TRBJ2-6; 9 nucleotides line up with TRBD1. The germline gives CDR1 DFQATT, CDR2 SNEGSKA (reference sequence). V was clipped by 5 bases and J by 0 bases; unmatched bases: 2. This CDR3 contains 15 residues. The CDR3 DNA reads as TGCAGTGCTCAGGACAGGGGCTCTGGGGCCAACGTCCTGACTTTC. Translated, it gives CSAQDRGSGANVLTF.

This clonotype was detected a few times. The chain employs TRBV20-1 and TRBJ2-7; no reliable D call. Germline CDR1 and CDR2: DFQATT and SNEGSKA (reference sequence). CDR3 length: 13 amino acids. Trimming left V 4 bases short and J 6 bases short, with 16 bases between. The CDR3 protein is CSANISPLPEQYF. In DNA form, the CDR3 reads TGCAGTGCTAACATCAGTCCCCTTCCCGAGCAGTACTTC.